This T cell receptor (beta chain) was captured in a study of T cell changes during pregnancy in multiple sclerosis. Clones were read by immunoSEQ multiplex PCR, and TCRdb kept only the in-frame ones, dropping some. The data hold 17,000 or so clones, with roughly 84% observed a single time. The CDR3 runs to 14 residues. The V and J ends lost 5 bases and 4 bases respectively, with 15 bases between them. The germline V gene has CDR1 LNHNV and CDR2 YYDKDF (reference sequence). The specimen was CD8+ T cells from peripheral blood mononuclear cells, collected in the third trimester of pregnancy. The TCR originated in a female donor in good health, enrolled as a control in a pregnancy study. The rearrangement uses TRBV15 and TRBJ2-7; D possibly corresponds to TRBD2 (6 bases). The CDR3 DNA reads TGTGCCACCAGCGACACCGGAGGGGATTACGAGCAGTACTTC. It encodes CATSDTGGDYEQYF.